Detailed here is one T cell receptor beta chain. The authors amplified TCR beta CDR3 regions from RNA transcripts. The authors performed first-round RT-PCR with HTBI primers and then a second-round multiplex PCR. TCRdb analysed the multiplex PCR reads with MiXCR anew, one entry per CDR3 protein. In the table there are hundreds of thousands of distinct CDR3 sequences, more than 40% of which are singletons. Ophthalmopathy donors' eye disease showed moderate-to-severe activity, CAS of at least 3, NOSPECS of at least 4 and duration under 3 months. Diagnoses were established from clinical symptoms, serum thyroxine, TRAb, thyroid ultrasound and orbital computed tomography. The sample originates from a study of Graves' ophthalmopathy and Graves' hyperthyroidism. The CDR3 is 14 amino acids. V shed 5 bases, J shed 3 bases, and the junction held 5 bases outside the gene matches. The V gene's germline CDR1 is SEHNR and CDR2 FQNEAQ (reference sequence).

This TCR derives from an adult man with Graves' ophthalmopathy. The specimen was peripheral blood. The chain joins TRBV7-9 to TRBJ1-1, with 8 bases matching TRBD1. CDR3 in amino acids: CASSIQGGDTEAFF. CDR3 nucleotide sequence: TGTGCCAGCAGCATACAGGGGGGGGACACTGAAGCTTTCTTT. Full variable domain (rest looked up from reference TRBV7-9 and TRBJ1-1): DTGVSQNPRHKITKRGQNVTFRCDPISEHNRLYWYRQTLGQGPEFLTYFQNEAQLEKSRLLSDRFSAERPKGSFSTLEIQRTEQGDSAMYLCASSIQGGDTEAFFGQGTRLTVV.